One TCR beta chain is described in this entry. No antigen is known for it. The CDR3 runs to 14 residues. Per the germline V gene, CDR1 is MNHEY and CDR2 is SMNVEV (reference sequence). V shed 11 bases and J 0 bases; nucleotides not matched to a gene: 6. The data are from a study of cytomegalovirus exposure and HLA in healthy donors. Findings of the study overall: There were several of the most significant clusters that appeared linked to common viral pathogens in a later analysis.

The PCR had 60 Vbeta and 13 Jbeta primers. Measured with immunoSEQ multiplex PCR; TCRdb has only the in-frame clones, and not every one. The repertoire holds about 110,000 clones, with about 75% as singletons. This sequence originates from a man aged 35-49 years in good health and CMV-seronegative. V and J are TRBV27 and TRBJ1-3, with 8 bases fitting TRBD1. Sequencing used PBMCs. The CDR3 spells CAGGQGRSGNTIYF. The CDR3 DNA sequence: TGTGCCGGAGGACAGGGACGCTCTGGAAACACCATATATTTT.